This T cell receptor beta chain came from a study of blood T cell repertoires in COVID-19. Background on the study: Specimens from acute and convalescent COVID-19 originated in the United States, Italy and Spain.

Points on this clone: The sample holds other DNA sequences that translate to the same CDR3.

This CDR3 comprises 17 residues. TCRdb keeps only in-frame clones here, not all; method: immunoSEQ multiplex PCR. The sample lists 200,000 to 250,000 clones; approximately 80% were seen once. The source of this sequence is a woman older than 75 with active or convalescent COVID-19. The chain recombines TRBV21-1 with TRBJ1-1; the tabulated D call, TRBD1, remains unverified against the DNA. TRBV21-1 is tagged as a pseudogene. Sequences were obtained from peripheral blood. As DNA, the CDR3 is TGTGCCTTAATTCGAGAAGGACAGGAGGACATGAACACTGAAGCTTTCTTT. Protein: CALIREGQEDMNTEAFF.